Listed here are 8 T cell receptor beta chains from one sample, sequenced in a study of radiotherapy plus CTLA-4 blockade in lung cancer. Only in-frame clones appear in the TCRdb table, and some are missing; sequencing was by immunoSEQ multiplex PCR. Here the sample spans fewer than 55,000 clones, approximately 84% being singletons. Material: peripheral blood, obtained from a patient treated with radiotherapy plus ipilimumab. All receptors derive from a human donor with non-small cell lung cancer whose response to radiotherapy plus ipilimumab could not be evaluated.

This chain joins TRBV9 and TRBJ2-2, with TRBD1 identical over 7 bases. Germline lookup yields CDR1 SGDLS and CDR2 YYNGEE. J was trimmed by 1 base and V by 4 bases; bases with no gene match: 4. This CDR3 is 15 amino acids long. The CDR3 DNA follows: TGTGCCAGCAGCCCTCGGACAGGGAACACCGGGGAGCTGTTTTTT. Translation: CASSPRTGNTGELFF.

This clone was observed once. This chain uses TRBV25-1 with TRBJ2-1, with TRBD2 matching over 8 bases. This CDR3 region has 17 residues. Germline assignment: CDR1 MGHDK and CDR2 SYGVNS. V lost 5 bases, J lost 4 bases, and 13 bases stayed unmatched. The CDR3 is CASSTRPGLGVYNEQFF. The DNA for the CDR3 is TGTGCCAGCAGTACTAGACCGGGACTAGGGGTTTACAATGAGCAGTTCTTC.

The chain combines TRBV2 with TRBJ1-4; D unclear. In germline, CDR1 is SNHLY, CDR2 FYNNEI. Between the trimmed V and J ends, which lost 7 bases and 0 bases, there was a span of 15 bases. The CDR3 has 16 amino acids. CDR3 in amino acids: CASIKMAAATNEKLFF. The DNA for the CDR3 is TGTGCCAGCATCAAGATGGCTGCTGCAACTAATGAAAAACTGTTTTTT. The full variable domain, with the rest looked up from reference TRBV2 and TRBJ1-4, is EPEVTQTPSHQVTQMGQEVILRCVPISNHLYFYWYRQILGQKVEFLVSFYNNEISEKSEIFDDQFSVERPDGSNFTLKIRSTKLEDSAMYFCASIKMAAATNEKLFFGSGTQLSVL.

The J gene is TRBJ1-2, the V gene TRBV2; TRBD1 agrees at 7 bases. CDR1 is SNHLY, CDR2 FYNNEI, per germline. This CDR3 region has 13 residues. V was pared by 7 bases and J by 4 bases, with 6 bases of the junction left unmatched. The CDR3 sequence is CASTGDRVYGYTF. CDR3 in DNA: TGTGCCAGCACCGGAGACAGGGTCTATGGCTACACCTTC.

The V and J genes are TRBV7-9 and TRBJ2-5, with 7 bases aligning to TRBD2. With 8 bases clipped from V and 5 bases from J, the junction kept 11 bases outside the gene matches. This CDR3 contains 14 residues. Per the germline V gene, CDR1 is SEHNR and CDR2 is FQNEAQ (reference sequence). For the CDR3, the DNA is TGTGCCAGCGGATCTACGGCGGGAGCTGAGACCCAGTACTTC. Translated, it gives CASGSTAGAETQYF.

This sequence joins TRBV19 and TRBJ1-2, with a weak D call TRBD1 (6 bases). The CDR3 sequence is 13 residues long. Germline V gives CDR1 LNHDA, CDR2 SQIVND (reference sequence). Trimming removed 10 bases at V and 3 bases at J, with 15 bases between. CDR3 sequence (DNA): TGTGCCACTGAACAGGGATTCGACTATGGCTACACCTTC. Translated: CATEQGFDYGYTF.

The chain is built from TRBV28 and TRBJ1-2; D is ambiguous. Germline CDR1 reads MDHEN; CDR2 reads SYDVKM. V was shortened by 3 bases and J by 6 bases, with 11 bases between the two germline ends. The CDR3 is 13 amino acids. CDR3 sequence: CASSLRAMNGYTF. The CDR3 DNA reads as TGTGCCAGCAGTTTGAGAGCTATGAATGGCTACACCTTC.

The CDR3 region has the DNA TGTGCCTGGAGTACGGGAGCTGGAAACACCATATATTTT. Its translation is CAWSTGAGNTIYF. This rearrangement joins TRBV30 to TRBJ1-3; D not resolved. Trimming pared 2 bases from V and 2 bases from J, leaving 7 bases between. The germline V gene has CDR1 GTSNPN and CDR2 SVGIG (reference sequence). The CDR3 loop spans 13 amino acids.